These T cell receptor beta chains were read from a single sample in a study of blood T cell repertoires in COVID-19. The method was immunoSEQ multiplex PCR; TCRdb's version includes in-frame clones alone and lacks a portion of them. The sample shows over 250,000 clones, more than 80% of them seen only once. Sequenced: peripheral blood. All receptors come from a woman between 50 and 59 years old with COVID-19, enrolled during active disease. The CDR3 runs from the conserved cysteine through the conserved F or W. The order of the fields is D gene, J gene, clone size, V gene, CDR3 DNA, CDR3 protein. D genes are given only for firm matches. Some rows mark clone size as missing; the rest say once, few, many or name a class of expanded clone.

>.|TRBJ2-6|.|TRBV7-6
TGTGCCAGCAGCCGCACGGCGGGCCGCTCTGGGGCCAACGTCCTGACTTTC
CASSRTAGRSGANVLTF
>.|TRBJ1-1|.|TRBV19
TGTGCCAGTAGTACCTGGGGCGGGAACACTGAAGCTTTCTTT
CASSTWGGNTEAFF
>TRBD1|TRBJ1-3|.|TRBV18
TGTGCCAGCTCACCACCTAATCCAACAGGGGTCACCATATATTTT
CASSPPNPTGVTIYF
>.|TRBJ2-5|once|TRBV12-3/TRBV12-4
TGTGCCAGCAGCAGGGGAGAGACCCAGTACTTC
CASSRGETQYF
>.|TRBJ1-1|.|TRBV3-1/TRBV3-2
TGTGCCAGCAGCATAGGGGGACAATCGGCTTTCTTT
CASSIGGQSAFF
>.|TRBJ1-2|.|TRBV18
TGTGCCAGCTCTCAACTCGGGGACACGGGTGGCTACACCTTC
CASSQLGDTGGYTF
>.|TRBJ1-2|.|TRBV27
TGTGCCAGCAGTTTAAATCCCCCAGGGAACGCTAACTATGGCTACACCTTC
CASSLNPPGNANYGYTF
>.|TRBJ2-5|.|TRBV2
TGTGCCAGCAGCGACACTCGGATCCAAGAGACCCAGTACTTC
CASSDTRIQETQYF
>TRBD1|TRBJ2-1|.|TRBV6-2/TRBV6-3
TGTGCCAGCAGTCGACAGGGTTACAATGAGCAGTTCTTC
CASSRQGYNEQFF
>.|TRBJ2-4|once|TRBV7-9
TGTGCCAGCAGCTTAGATACCAAAAACATTCAGTACTTC
CASSLDTKNIQYF
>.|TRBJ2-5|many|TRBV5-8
TGTGCCAGCAGCCCTGATCGAGTTCGGGTGGAGACCCAGTACTTC
CASSPDRVRVETQYF
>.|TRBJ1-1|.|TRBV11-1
TGTGCCAGCAGCGGATGGGGGGGCGCGAACACTGAAGCTTTCTTT
CASSGWGGANTEAFF
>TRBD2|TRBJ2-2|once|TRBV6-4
TGTGCCAGCAGTTGGAAGGGACTAGCGGGAGGCTACACCGGGGAGCTGTTTTTT
CASSWKGLAGGYTGELFF
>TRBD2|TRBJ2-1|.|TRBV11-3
TGTGCCAGCAGCTTAGGGACTAGCGGGTACAATGAGCAGTTCTTC
CASSLGTSGYNEQFF
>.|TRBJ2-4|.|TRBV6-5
TGTGCCAGCAGTTACTCCGGCGGACTAGCCAAAAACATTCAGTACTTC
CASSYSGGLAKNIQYF
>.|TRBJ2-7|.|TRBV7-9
TGTGCCAGCAGCTTCAGGTCTCCTCCGAACGAGCAGTACTTC
CASSFRSPPNEQYF
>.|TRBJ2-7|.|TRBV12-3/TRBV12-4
TGTGCCAGCAGTTCAGGGTACGAGCAGTACTTC
CASSSGYEQYF
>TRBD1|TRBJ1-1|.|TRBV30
TGTGCCTGGAGTGTTAACAGGGGGACTGAAGCTTTCTTT
CAWSVNRGTEAFF
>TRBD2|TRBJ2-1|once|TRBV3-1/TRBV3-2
TGTGCCAGCAGCCAAGAGGGGCTAGCGGGAGTTTTTAATGAGCAGTTCTTC
CASSQEGLAGVFNEQFF
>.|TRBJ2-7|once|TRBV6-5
TGTGCCAGCAGCCTCTTGGCGGGTGACTACGAGCAGTACTTC
CASSLLAGDYEQYF
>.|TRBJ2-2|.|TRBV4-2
TGTGCCAGCAGCCAAGAAAGGAGACCCACCGGGGAGCTGTTTTTT
CASSQERRPTGELFF
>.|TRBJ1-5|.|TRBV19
TGTGCCAGTAGTATAAGACAGTACAATCAGCCCCAGCATTTT
CASSIRQYNQPQHF
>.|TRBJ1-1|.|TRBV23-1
TGCGCCAGCAGTCAATCCATGGGGGACACGAACACTGAAGCTTTCTTT
CASSQSMGDTNTEAFF
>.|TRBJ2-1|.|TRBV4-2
TGTGCCAGCAGCCAAGTCTCTAAAAACTCCTACAATGAGCAGTTCTTC
CASSQVSKNSYNEQFF
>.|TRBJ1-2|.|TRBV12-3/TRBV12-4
TGTGCCAGCAGTTTAGATTCAGGTCGTGGCTACACCTTC
CASSLDSGRGYTF
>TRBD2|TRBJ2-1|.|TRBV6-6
TGTGCCAGCAGCTCCTCTCTTCATCCGGGACTAGCGGGAGGGGGCTACTCCTACAATGAGCAGTTCTTC
CASSSSLHPGLAGGGYSYNEQFF
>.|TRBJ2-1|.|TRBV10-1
TGCGCCAGCAGTGAGTCCTTAGACGGGAGCTCCTACAATGAGCAGTTCTTC
CASSESLDGSSYNEQFF
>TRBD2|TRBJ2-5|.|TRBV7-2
TGTGCCAGCACTCAGCCTCTAGCGGGAGGCTCAGAGACCCAGTACTTC
CASTQPLAGGSETQYF
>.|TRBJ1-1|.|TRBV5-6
TGTGCCAGCAGCTTGCTTCTCCAGGGAAGTCTTACTGAAGCTTTCTTT
CASSLLLQGSLTEAFF
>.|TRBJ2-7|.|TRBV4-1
TGCGCCAGCAGCCTTGGAGAGGGGGTGTACGAGCAGTACTTC
CASSLGEGVYEQYF
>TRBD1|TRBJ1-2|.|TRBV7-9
TGTGCCAGCAGCTGGACAGGGGCCTCCGCGGGTGGCTACACCTTC
CASSWTGASAGGYTF
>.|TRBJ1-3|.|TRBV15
TGTGCCACCAGCAGAGGGGACACAGGGTCTGGAAACACCATATATTTT
CATSRGDTGSGNTIYF
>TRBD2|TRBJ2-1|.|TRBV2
TGTGCCAGCAGTGCAGCCGGGACTAGCGGGAGAGGTGAGCAGTTCTTC
CASSAAGTSGRGEQFF
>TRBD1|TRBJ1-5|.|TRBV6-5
TGTGCCAGCCTACAGGGGGGAGGCAATCAGCCCCAGCATTTT
CASLQGGGNQPQHF
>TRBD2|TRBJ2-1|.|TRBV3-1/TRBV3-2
TGTGCCAGCAGCCCTAAGATAGCGGGAGGTTCCCATGAGCAGTTCTTC
CASSPKIAGGSHEQFF
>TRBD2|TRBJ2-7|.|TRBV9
TGTGCCAGCAGCGTAGGACTAGCGGGGTCCTACGAGCAGTACTTC
CASSVGLAGSYEQYF
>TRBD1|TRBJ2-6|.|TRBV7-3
TGTGCCAGCAGCGCCCCGGGACAGCGGAAGGCCAACGTCCTGACTTTC
CASSAPGQRKANVLTF
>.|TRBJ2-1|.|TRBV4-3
TGCGCCAGCAGCCAAGATCCTAGCCCAAACCTAAGCCACAATGAGCAGTTCTTC
CASSQDPSPNLSHNEQFF